The 4 T cell receptor beta chains listed next were all sequenced from one sample in a study of beta chain features in type 1 diabetes. Whole-study results and caveats: All four CD4+ subsets of Type 1 diabetes patients contained TCRB CDR3s that were moderately but significantly shorter.

The authors reverse transcribed all of the isolated RNA, so sequencing captured expressed TCRB transcripts. The method was immunoSEQ multiplex PCR; TCRdb's version includes in-frame clones alone and lacks a portion of them. The repertoire holds 630,000 or so clones, more than 12% seen once, with approximately 0.043% in the top ten. No antigens are known for them. The sequenced material came from naive CD4+ T cells from blood. The receptors come from a man younger than 30 with type 1 diabetes.

V and J are TRBV12-5 and TRBJ2-7; TRBD2 agrees at 7 bases. With V trimmed by 6 bases and J by 3 bases, 11 bases remained unmatched. The germline V gene encodes CDR1 LGHNT and CDR2 FRNRAP. The CDR3 contains 15 residues. The CDR3 loop is CASGRGRGGDYEQYF. The CDR3 coding sequence is TGTGCTAGTGGAAGAGGCCGCGGGGGTGACTACGAGCAGTACTTC.

V and J are TRBV7-9 and TRBJ1-1; TRBD1 aligns across 10 bases. The V gene end was trimmed by 5 bases and the J gene end by 4 bases; junction bases not matched to a gene: 13. The CDR3 spans 17 residues. CDR1 is SEHNR, CDR2 FQNEAQ, per germline (reference sequence). The CDR3 loop reads CASSLTPGTGVGTEAFF. As DNA, the CDR3 is TGTGCCAGCAGCCTCACCCCCGGGACAGGGGTAGGCACTGAAGCTTTCTTT.

The genes are TRBV14 and TRBJ1-2; D gene ambiguous. V lost 0 bases and J 6 bases, leaving 8 bases between the germline ends. CDR1 is SGHDN and CDR2 is FVKESK in the germline V gene. This CDR3 has 13 amino acids. CDR3 nucleotides: TGTGCCAGCAGCCAAGATCGGGGAGATGGCTACACCTTC. Amino acid sequence: CASSQDRGDGYTF.

This clone was counted only a few times. This chain uses TRBV30 with TRBJ1-2; possible D gene TRBD1, 5 bases. V was shortened by 0 bases and J by 7 bases, with 18 bases between the two germline ends. Germline V CDR1 and CDR2: GTSNPN, SVGIG (reference sequence). The length of the CDR3 is 15 residues. CDR3 loop: CAWSVRLAVGVGYTF. The CDR3 coding sequence is TGTGCCTGGAGTGTACGTTTGGCCGTAGGGGTTGGCTACACCTTC. Full variable domain (rest looked up from reference TRBV30 and TRBJ1-2): SQTIHQWPATLVQPVGSPLSLECTVEGTSNPNLYWYRQAAGRGLQLLFYSVGIGQISSEVPQNLSASRPQDRQFILSSKKLLLSDSGFYLCAWSVRLAVGVGYTFGSGTRLTVV.